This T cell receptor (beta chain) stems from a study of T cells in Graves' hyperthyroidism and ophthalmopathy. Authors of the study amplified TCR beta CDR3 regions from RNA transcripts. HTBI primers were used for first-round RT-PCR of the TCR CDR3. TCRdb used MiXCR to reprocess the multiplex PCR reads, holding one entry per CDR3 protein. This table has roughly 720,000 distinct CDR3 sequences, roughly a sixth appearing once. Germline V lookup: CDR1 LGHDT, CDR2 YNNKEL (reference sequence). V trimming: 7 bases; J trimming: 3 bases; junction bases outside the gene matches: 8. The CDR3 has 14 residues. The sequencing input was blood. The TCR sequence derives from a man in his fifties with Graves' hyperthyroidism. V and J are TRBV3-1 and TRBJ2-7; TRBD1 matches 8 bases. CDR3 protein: CASTPGGAVYEQYF. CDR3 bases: TGTGCCAGCACCCCAGGGGGCGCAGTCTACGAGCAGTACTTC.